The 19 T cell receptor beta chains listed next were all sequenced from one sample in a study of brain T cells in children with intractable seizures. Measured with immunoSEQ multiplex PCR; TCRdb has only the in-frame clones, and not every one. The profile shows about 80,000 clones, around nine tenths of them singletons. Material: peripheral blood, obtained at surgery. The source of these receptors is a girl aged 2 to 9 with Rasmussen encephalitis and intractable seizures.

This clone was seen just once. The chain employs TRBV5-5 and TRBJ2-1; 14 nucleotides match TRBD2. CDR1 is SGHKS and CDR2 is YYEKEE in the germline V gene (reference sequence). The CDR3 extends over 17 amino acids. Germline trimming cut 4 bases from V and 9 bases from J; bases unmatched to any gene: 12. CDR3 nucleotide sequence: TGTGCCAGCAGCCACGGACTAGCGGGAGGTGCGGGCAGTGAGCAGTTCTTC. Translating gives CASSHGLAGGAGSEQFF.

This chain connects TRBV3-1 (or the pseudogene TRBV3-2) to TRBJ2-1; 13 bases map to TRBD2. The ends lost 6 bases at V and 7 bases at J; junction bases unmatched: 0. CDR1 is LGHDT, CDR2 YNNKEL, per germline (reference sequence). The CDR3 runs 13 residues. In nucleotides, the CDR3 is TGTGCCAGCAGACTAGCGGGGGGGAATGAGCAGTTCTTC. It yields the protein CASRLAGGNEQFF.

This chain links TRBV24-1 with TRBJ2-5; D call uncertain. Trimming removed 4 bases from V and 3 bases from J, with 14 bases in between. Germline assignment: CDR1 KGHDR and CDR2 SFDVKD. This CDR3 contains 15 residues. CDR3 in amino acids: CATSDPGIGEETQYF. CDR3 coding DNA: TGTGCCACCAGTGACCCCGGCATCGGTGAAGAGACCCAGTACTTC.

The V gene is TRBV30, the J gene TRBJ2-5; TRBD1 might be the D (6 bases). Germline V lookup: CDR1 GTSNPN, CDR2 SVGIG (reference sequence). The V gene lost 6 bases and the J gene lost 7 bases, with 18 bases spanning the gap. The CDR3 consists of 13 residues. The CDR3 loop reads CACQGGASGTQYF. CDR3 sequence (DNA): TGTGCCTGTCAAGGGGGTGCCAGCGGGACCCAGTACTTC.

The CDR3 is CASSVAPGRGNTGELFF. The CDR3 nucleotides read TGTGCCAGCAGCGTAGCCCCGGGACGGGGGAACACCGGGGAGCTGTTTTTT. The rearrangement joins TRBV9 to TRBJ2-2; D is possibly TRBD1 or TRBD2 (5 bases each). Between the trimmed V and J ends, which lost 0 bases and 1 base, there was a span of 13 bases. The V gene's germline CDR1 is SGDLS and CDR2 YYNGEE. CDR3 size: 17 residues.

The chain recombines TRBV2 with TRBJ2-3; tentatively, D is TRBD1 (6 bases). This CDR3 region has 13 residues. V dropped 5 bases and J dropped 6 bases, with 12 bases sitting between them. Per germline, CDR1 SNHLY and CDR2 FYNNEI. This CDR3 is CASSPGQGDTQYF. The CDR3 DNA sequence: TGTGCCAGCAGTCCGGGACAAGGGGATACGCAGTATTTT.

The DNA of the CDR3 is TGTGCCAGCAGCAAAGCGGACAGGGATGGGAAGTACTTC. It translates to CASSKADRDGKYF. This chain connects TRBV21-1 to TRBJ2-7; the table calls TRBD1, which could not be checked here. TRBV21-1 is marked as a pseudogene. The CDR3 sequence is 13 residues long.

The chain carries TRBV28 and TRBJ1-2, with 9 nucleotides matching TRBD1. The length of the CDR3 is 13 residues. Germline CDR1 MDHEN, CDR2 SYDVKM. Trimming removed 6 bases from V and 5 bases from J; junction bases left unmatched: 4. CDR3 residues: CASRGQGKYGYTF. The DNA of the CDR3 is TGTGCCAGCAGGGGACAGGGTAAATATGGCTACACCTTC.

The chain couples TRBV19 to TRBJ2-5, with a tentative D call TRBD1 (5 bases). Germline CDR1 LNHDA, CDR2 SQIVND (reference sequence). CDR3 length: 15 amino acids. V gave up 4 bases and J gave up 4 bases, with 16 bases separating them. CDR3 bases: TGTGCCAGTAGTAACCTAGGGGTGGCAAGAGAGACCCAGTACTTC. Its translation: CASSNLGVARETQYF.

The V call is TRBV4-1, the J call TRBJ2-7, with TRBD2 as a possible D gene (6 bases). CDR3 length equals 13 residues. V lost 1 base and J lost 3, with 7 bases in between. The germline V gene encodes CDR1 MGHRA and CDR2 YSYEKL. CDR3 sequence (DNA): TGCGCCAGCAGCCAAGGGGGGGACTACGAGCAGTACTTC. It encodes CASSQGGDYEQYF.

This clone was detected only once. This chain connects TRBV18 to TRBJ2-3; no clear D gene. V was trimmed by 4 bases and J by 4 bases, leaving 12 bases between them. Germline CDR1 and CDR2: KGHSH and LQKENI. CDR3 length: 14 residues. CDR3: CASSLGPSPDTQYF. The CDR3 DNA sequence: TGTGCCAGCTCACTCGGACCCTCGCCAGATACGCAGTATTTT.

J is TRBJ2-7 and V is TRBV5-1, with 12 nucleotides matching TRBD2. With 4 bases clipped from V and 2 bases from J, the junction kept 10 bases outside the gene matches. The length of the CDR3 is 17 residues. Germline V gene data show CDR1 as SGHRS and CDR2 as YFSETQ. The CDR3 reads CASSPPRLAGVTYEQYF. CDR3 DNA: TGCGCCAGCAGCCCGCCCAGACTAGCGGGAGTCACCTACGAGCAGTACTTC.

This chain links TRBV12-5 with TRBJ1-4; TRBD1 is a possible D gene (5 bases). Germline values: CDR1 LGHNT, CDR2 FRNRAP. The CDR3 runs 16 residues. Trimming pared 3 bases from V and 4 bases from J, leaving 15 bases between. This CDR3 is CASGFRERGNNEKLFF. DNA for the CDR3: TGTGCTAGTGGTTTCAGGGAGCGGGGGAATAATGAAAAACTGTTTTTT.

V gene TRBV28 combines with J gene TRBJ1-6; TRBD1 agrees at 7 bases. V gave up 5 bases and J gave up 9 bases; unmatched junction bases: 4. CDR1 is MDHEN, CDR2 SYDVKM, per germline. CDR3 length equals 13 residues. Written as DNA, the CDR3 is TGTGCCAGCAGTAGAACAGGGGTTTCACCCCTCCACTTT. Its translation: CASSRTGVSPLHF.

The rearrangement uses TRBV9 and TRBJ2-5; 7 nucleotides agree with TRBD2. CDR1 and CDR2 from the germline V gene are SGDLS and YYNGEE. J was trimmed by 5 bases and V by 0 bases; bases with no gene match: 10. The CDR3 spans 16 residues. CDR3 sequence (DNA): TGTGCCAGCAGCGTAGATTGGGCGGGAGTAGATGAGACCCAGTACTTC. Its translation: CASSVDWAGVDETQYF.

Concerning this clone itself: An end of the junction does not agree with germline; a read error may underlie this. This sequence joins TRBV19 and TRBJ2-1; D is ambiguous. The CDR3 contains 11 residues. The germline V gene has CDR1 LNHDA and CDR2 SQIVND (reference sequence). DNA for the CDR3: TGTGTCAGTAGTATCCTCAATGAGCAGTTCTTC. Translating gives CVSSILNEQFF.

In its sample, this clone was seen once. The junction departs from the called germline gene at one end, perhaps through a read error. The J gene is TRBJ1-1, the V gene TRBV6-1; 7 bases line up with TRBD1. The germline CDR1 and CDR2 sequences are MNHNS and SASEGT. This CDR3 has 15 residues. CDR3 sequence reads: CASREEQGWNTEAFF. CDR3 DNA sequence: TGTGCCAGCAGAGAAGAACAGGGGTGGAACACTGAAGCTTTCTTT.

The rearrangement uses TRBV27 and TRBJ2-7; the match to TRBD2 covers 10 bases. With 5 bases clipped from V and 3 bases from J, the junction kept 19 bases outside the gene matches. This CDR3 is built from 19 residues. The germline V gene encodes CDR1 MNHEY and CDR2 SMNVEV (reference sequence). CDR3 sequence (DNA): TGTGCCAGCAGTCCCCGCCCCCCACGACTAGCGGGTACCTTCTACGAGCAGTACTTC. Its translation: CASSPRPPRLAGTFYEQYF.

This chain connects TRBV11-2 to TRBJ2-7; 8 bases map to TRBD1. Per germline, CDR1 SGHAT and CDR2 FQNNGV. There are 14 residues in the CDR3. Germline trimming cut 2 bases from V and 0 bases from J; bases unmatched to any gene: 0. The CDR3 DNA follows: TGTGCCAGCAGCTTAACAGGGGGCTCCTACGAGCAGTACTTC. It encodes CASSLTGGSYEQYF. Based on the CDR3 plus reference TRBV11-2 and TRBJ2-7, the full variable domain is EAGVAQSPRYKIIEKRQSVAFWCNPISGHATLYWYQQILGQGPKLLIQFQNNGVVDDSQLPKDRFSAERLKGVDSTLKIQPAKLEDSAVYLCASSLTGGSYEQYFGPGTRLTVT.